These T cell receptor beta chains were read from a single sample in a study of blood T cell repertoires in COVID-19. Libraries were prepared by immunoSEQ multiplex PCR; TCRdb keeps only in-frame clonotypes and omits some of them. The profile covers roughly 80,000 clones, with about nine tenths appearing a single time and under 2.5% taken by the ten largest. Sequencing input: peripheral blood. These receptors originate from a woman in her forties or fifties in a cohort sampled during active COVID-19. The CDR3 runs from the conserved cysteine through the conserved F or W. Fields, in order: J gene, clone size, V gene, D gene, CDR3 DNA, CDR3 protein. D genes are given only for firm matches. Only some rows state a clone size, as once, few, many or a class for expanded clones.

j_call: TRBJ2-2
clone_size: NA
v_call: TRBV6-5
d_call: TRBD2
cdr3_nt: TGTGCCAGCAGTTTAGCGGGAGGGAACACCGGGGAGCTGTTTTTT
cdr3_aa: CASSLAGGNTGELFF

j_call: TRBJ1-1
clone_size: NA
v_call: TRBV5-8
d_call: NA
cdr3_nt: TGTGCCAGCAGCTTTCGTCTGGCGGCGGCTTTCTTT
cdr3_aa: CASSFRLAAAFF

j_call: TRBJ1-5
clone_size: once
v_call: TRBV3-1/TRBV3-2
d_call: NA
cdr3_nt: TGTGCCAGCAGCAACCTGTTTGGCCGTCAGCCCCAGCATTTT
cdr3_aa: CASSNLFGRQPQHF

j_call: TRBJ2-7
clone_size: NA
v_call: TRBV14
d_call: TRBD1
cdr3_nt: TGTGCCAGCAGCCAATACAGGGGCTGGAGGCAGCAGTACTTC
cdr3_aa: CASSQYRGWRQQYF

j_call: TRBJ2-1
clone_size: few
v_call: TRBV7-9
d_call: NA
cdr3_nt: TGTGCCAGCAGCCCTGTCAATGAGCAGTTCTTC
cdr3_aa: CASSPVNEQFF

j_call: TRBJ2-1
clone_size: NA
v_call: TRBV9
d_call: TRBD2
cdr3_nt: TGTGCCAGCAGTACTAGCGGGAGTTACTACAATGAGCAGTTCTTC
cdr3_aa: CASSTSGSYYNEQFF

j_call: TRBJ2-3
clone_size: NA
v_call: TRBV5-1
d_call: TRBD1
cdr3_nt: TGCGCCAGCAGCCGCCCCCCCCGGGACAGGTCGAGGGGAGCAGATACGCAGTATTTT
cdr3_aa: CASSRPPRDRSRGADTQYF

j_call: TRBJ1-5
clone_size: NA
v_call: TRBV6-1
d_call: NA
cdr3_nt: TGTGCCAGCAGTGAAGCGAGTTTTAGCCATCAGCCCCAGCATTTT
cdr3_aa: CASSEASFSHQPQHF

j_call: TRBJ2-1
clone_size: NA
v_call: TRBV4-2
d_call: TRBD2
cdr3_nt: TGTGCCAGCAGCCACGCCCCGGGGGGGCTAAATGAGCAGTTCTTC
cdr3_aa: CASSHAPGGLNEQFF

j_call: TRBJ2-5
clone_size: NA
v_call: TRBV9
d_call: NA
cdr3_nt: TGTGCCAGCAGCGCCGGACAGAACCAAGAGACCCAGTACTTC
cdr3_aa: CASSAGQNQETQYF

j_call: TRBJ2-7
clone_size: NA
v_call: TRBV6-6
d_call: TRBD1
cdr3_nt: TGTGCCAGCATCCCCCAGGGGGCAGGGAGCTACGAGCAGTACTTC
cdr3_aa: CASIPQGAGSYEQYF

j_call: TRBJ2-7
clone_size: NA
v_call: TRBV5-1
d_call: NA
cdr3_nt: TGCGCCAGCAGCTCACTAATCAGTCAAGAGCAGTACTTC
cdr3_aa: CASSSLISQEQYF

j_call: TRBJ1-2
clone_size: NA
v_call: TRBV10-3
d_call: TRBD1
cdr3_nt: TGTGCCATCAGGAGCGGGGACAGGCGGCCCGATAACTATGGCTACACCTTC
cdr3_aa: CAIRSGDRRPDNYGYTF

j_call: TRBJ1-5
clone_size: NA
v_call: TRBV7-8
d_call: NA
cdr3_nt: TGTGCCAGCAGCTCAAACCAGGGCCCTCAGCCCCAGCATTTT
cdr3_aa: CASSSNQGPQPQHF

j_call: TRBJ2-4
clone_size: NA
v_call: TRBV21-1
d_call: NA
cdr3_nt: TGTGCCAGCAACCCCAATCGGGGACTGCCGATAGGCATTCAGTACTTC
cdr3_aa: CASNPNRGLPIGIQYF

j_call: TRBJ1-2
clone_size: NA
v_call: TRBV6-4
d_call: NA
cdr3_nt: TGTGCCAGCAGTGAGGGTCAGGGCCTGAACTATGGCTACACCTTC
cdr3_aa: CASSEGQGLNYGYTF

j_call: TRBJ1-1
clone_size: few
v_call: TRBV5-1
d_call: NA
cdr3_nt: TGCGCCAGCAGCTGGCGGGGGGTCGTTGAGGGCACTGAAGCTTTCTTT
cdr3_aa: CASSWRGVVEGTEAFF

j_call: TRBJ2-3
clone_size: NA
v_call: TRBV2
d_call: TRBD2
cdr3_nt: TGTGCCAGCAAAGAGACTAGCTGGCCGACAGATACGCAGTATTTT
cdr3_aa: CASKETSWPTDTQYF

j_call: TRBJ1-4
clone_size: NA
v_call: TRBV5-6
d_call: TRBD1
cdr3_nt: TGTGCCAGCAGCTCTTTACAGGGGGCGCGGGAAAAACTGTTTTTT
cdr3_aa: CASSSLQGAREKLFF

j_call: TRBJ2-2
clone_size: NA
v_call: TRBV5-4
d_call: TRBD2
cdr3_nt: TGTGCCAGCAGCTCCGGGACTAGCGGGGTGGCGGGGGAGCTGTTTTTT
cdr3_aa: CASSSGTSGVAGELFF